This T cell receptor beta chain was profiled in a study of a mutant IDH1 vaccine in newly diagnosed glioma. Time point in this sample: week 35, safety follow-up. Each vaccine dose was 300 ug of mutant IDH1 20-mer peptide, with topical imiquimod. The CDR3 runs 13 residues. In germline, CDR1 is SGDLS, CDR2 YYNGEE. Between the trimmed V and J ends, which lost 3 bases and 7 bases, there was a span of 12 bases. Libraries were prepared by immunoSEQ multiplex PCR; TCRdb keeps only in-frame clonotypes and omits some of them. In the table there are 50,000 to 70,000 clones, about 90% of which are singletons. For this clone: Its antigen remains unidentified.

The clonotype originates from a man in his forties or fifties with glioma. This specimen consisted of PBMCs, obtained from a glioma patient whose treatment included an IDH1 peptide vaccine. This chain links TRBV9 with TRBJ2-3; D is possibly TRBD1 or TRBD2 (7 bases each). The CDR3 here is CASSAGGDHTQYF. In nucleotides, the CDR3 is TGTGCCAGCAGCGCAGGGGGGGATCATACGCAGTATTTT.